This record concerns one T cell receptor (beta chain) sequence. Its antigen is currently unknown. With 60 Vbeta and 13 Jbeta primers, the PCR was carried out. Profiling relied on immunoSEQ multiplex PCR, and the TCRdb table lists in-frame clones only, not all of them. In the table there are 150,000 to 200,000 clones, almost 80% of which are singletons. The sample is drawn from a study of cytomegalovirus exposure and HLA in healthy donors. Findings and limits, study-wide: In a later analysis, DRB1 alleles had the most associated TCRs; HLA-C alleles the fewest.

The CDR3 loop spans 12 amino acids. V lost 6 bases and J lost 3, with 8 bases in between. CDR1 is MDHEN, CDR2 SYDVKM, per germline. The genes are TRBV28 and TRBJ1-1; no firm D call. The origin of this receptor is a man between 50 and 59 years old in good health and CMV-seropositive. Source material: PBMCs. The CDR3 DNA is TGTGCCAGCAGCCTTTCTTACACTGAAGCTTTCTTT. The encoded protein is CASSLSYTEAFF.